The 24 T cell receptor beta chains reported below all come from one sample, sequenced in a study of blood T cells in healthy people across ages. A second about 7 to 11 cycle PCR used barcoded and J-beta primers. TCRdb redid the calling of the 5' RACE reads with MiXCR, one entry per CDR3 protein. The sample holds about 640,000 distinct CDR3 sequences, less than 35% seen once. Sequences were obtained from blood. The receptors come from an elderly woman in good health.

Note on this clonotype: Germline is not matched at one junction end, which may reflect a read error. The CDR3 region has the DNA TGTGCCAGCAGTCTAACGGGACAGATCTCCTGCGAGCAGTACTTC. Translating gives CASSLTGQISCEQYF. The chain employs TRBV5-6 and TRBJ2-4, with 7 bases that match TRBD1. With the DNA end fitting TRBJ2-7 better, the J assignment may be wrong. This CDR3 is 15 amino acids long. Germline V gene lookup returns CDR1 SGHDT and CDR2 YYEEEE.

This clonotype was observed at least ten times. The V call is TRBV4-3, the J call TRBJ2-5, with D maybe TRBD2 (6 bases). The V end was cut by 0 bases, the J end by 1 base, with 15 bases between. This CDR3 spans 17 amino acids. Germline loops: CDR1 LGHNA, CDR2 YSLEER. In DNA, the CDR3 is TGCGCCAGCAGCCAAGAGGCGGAGGGCTGGGGCCAAGAGACCCAGTACTTC. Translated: CASSQEAEGWGQETQYF.

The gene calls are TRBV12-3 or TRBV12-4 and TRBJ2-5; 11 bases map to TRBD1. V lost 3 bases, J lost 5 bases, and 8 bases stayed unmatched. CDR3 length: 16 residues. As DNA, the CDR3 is TGTGCCAGCAGTTTCAGGACAGGGGGCTTGCGGGAGACCCAGTACTTC. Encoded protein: CASSFRTGGLRETQYF.

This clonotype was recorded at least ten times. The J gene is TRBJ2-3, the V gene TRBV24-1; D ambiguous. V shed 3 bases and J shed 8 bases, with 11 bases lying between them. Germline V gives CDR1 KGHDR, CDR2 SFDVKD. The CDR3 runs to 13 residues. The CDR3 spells CATSDPAVPTQYF. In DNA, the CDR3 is TGTGCCACCAGTGATCCTGCAGTTCCTACGCAGTATTTT.

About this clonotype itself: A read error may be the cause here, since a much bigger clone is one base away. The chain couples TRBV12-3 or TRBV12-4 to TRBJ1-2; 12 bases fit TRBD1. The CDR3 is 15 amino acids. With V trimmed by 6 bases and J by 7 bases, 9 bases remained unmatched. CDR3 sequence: CASSPGTGGGGGYTF. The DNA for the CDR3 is TGTGCCAGCAGCCCCGGGACAGGGGGCGGAGGTGGCTACACCTTC.

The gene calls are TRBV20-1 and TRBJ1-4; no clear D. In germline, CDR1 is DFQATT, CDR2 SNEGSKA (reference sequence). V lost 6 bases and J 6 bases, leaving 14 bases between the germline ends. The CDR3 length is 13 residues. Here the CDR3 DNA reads TGCAGTGCGAAAAGCGGGCAGGATGAAAAACTGTTTTTT. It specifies CSAKSGQDEKLFF.

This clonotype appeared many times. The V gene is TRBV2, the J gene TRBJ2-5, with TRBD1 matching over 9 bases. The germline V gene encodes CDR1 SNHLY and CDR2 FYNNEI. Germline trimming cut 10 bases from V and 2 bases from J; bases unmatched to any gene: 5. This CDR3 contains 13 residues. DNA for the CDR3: TGTGCCACCGAGACAGGGGGACAAGAGACCCAGTACTTC. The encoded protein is CATETGGQETQYF.

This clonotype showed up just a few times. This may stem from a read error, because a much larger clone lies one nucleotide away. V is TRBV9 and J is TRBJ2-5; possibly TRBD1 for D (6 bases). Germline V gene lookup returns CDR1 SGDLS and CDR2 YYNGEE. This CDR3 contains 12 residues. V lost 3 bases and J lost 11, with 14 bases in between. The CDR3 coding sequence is TGTGCCAGCAGCGCAGGGGTAACTGAGCAGTACTTC. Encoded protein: CASSAGVTEQYF.

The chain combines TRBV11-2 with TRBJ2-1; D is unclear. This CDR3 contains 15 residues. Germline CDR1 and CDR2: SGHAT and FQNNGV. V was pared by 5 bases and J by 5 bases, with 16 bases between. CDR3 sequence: CASSVVSRANNEQFF. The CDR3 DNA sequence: TGTGCCAGCAGCGTAGTTAGCAGAGCGAACAATGAGCAGTTCTTC.

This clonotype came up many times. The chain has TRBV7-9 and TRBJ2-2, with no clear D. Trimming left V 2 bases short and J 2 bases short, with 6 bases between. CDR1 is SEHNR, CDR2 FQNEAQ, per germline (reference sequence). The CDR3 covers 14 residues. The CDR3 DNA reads TGTGCCAGCAGCTTAAAGGGAAACACCGGGGAGCTGTTTTTT. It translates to CASSLKGNTGELFF. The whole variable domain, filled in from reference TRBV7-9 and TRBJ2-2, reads DTGVSQNPRHKITKRGQNVTFRCDPISEHNRLYWYRQTLGQGPEFLTYFQNEAQLEKSRLLSDRFSAERPKGSFSTLEIQRTEQGDSAMYLCASSLKGNTGELFFGEGSRLTVL.

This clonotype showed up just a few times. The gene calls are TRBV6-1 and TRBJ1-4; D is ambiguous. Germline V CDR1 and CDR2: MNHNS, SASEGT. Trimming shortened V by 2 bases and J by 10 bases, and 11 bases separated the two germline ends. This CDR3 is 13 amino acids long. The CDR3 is CASSESHTPKLFF. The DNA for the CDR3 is TGTGCCAGCAGTGAATCCCACACCCCAAAACTGTTTTTT.

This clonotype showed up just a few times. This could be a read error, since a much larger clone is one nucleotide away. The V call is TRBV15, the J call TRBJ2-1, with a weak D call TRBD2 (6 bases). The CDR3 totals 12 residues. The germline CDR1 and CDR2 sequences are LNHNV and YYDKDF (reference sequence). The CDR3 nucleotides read TGTGCCGCCAGCCGGGGGTACAATGAGCAGTTCTTC. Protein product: CAASRGYNEQFF.

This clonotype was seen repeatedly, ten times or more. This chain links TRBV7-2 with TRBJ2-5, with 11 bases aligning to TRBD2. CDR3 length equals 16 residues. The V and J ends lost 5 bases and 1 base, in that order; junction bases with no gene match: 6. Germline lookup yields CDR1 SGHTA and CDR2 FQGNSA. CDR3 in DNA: TGTGCCAGCAGCCCCCCTAGCGGGGGGCCCCAAGAGACCCAGTACTTC. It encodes CASSPPSGGPQETQYF. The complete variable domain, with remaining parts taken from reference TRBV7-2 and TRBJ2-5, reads GAGVSQSPSNKVTEKGKDVELRCDPISGHTALYWYRQSLGQGLEFLIYFQGNSAPDKSGLPSDRFSAERTGGSVSTLTIQRTQQEDSAVYLCASSPPSGGPQETQYFGPGTRLLVL.

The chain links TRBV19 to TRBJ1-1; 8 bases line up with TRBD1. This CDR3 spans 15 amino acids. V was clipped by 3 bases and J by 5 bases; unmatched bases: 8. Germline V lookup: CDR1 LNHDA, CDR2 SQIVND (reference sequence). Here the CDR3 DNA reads TGTGCCAGTAGTATTGTAGGAACAGGGGGTACTGAAGCTTTCTTT. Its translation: CASSIVGTGGTEAFF.

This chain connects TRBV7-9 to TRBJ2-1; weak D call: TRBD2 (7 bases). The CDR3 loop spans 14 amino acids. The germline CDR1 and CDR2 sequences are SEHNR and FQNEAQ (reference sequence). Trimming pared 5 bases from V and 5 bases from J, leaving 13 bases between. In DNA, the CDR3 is TGTGCCAGCAGCGCAGGGGACTATGACAATGAGCAGTTCTTC. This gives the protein CASSAGDYDNEQFF.

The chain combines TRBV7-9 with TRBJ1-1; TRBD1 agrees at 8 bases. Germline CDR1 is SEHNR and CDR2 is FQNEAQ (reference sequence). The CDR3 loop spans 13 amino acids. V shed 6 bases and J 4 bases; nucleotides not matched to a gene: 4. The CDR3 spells CASRTTGVTEAFF. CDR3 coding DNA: TGTGCCAGCAGAACGACAGGGGTCACTGAAGCTTTCTTT. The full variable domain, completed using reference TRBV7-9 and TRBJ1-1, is DTGVSQNPRHKITKRGQNVTFRCDPISEHNRLYWYRQTLGQGPEFLTYFQNEAQLEKSRLLSDRFSAERPKGSFSTLEIQRTEQGDSAMYLCASRTTGVTEAFFGQGTRLTVV.

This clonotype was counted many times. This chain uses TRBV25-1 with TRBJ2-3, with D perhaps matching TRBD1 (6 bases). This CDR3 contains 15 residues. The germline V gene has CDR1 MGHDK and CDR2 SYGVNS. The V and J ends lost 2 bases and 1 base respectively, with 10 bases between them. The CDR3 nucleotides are TGTGCCAGCAGTGAAACACAGGGCGGCACAGATACGCAGTATTTT. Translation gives CASSETQGGTDTQYF.

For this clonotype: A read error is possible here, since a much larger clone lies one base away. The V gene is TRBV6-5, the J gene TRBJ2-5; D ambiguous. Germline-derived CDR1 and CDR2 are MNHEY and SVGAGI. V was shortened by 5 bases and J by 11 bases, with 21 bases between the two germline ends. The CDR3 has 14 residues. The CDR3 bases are TGTGCCAGCAGTCGGACGGGCTCCTACAATGAGCAGTACTTC. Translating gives CASSRTGSYNEQYF.

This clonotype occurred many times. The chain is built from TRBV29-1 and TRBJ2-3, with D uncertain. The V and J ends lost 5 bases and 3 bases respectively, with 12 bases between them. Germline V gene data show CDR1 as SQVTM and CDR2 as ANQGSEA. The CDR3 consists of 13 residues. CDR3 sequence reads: CSVILAITDTQYF. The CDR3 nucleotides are TGCAGCGTTATTTTGGCGATTACAGATACGCAGTATTTT.

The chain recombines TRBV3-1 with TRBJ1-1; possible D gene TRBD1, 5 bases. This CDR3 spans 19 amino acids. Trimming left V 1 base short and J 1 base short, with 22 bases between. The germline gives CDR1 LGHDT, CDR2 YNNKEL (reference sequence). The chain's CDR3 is CASSQGLIRENARNTEAFF. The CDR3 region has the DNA TGTGCCAGCAGCCAAGGTCTGATCAGGGAAAATGCGAGGAACACTGAAGCTTTCTTT.

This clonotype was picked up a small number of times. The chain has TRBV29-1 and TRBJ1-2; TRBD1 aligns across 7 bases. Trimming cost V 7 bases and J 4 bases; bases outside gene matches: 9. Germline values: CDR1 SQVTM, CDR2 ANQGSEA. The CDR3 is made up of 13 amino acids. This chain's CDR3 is CSAQGGQTYGYTF. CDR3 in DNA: TGCAGCGCCCAGGGGGGACAGACCTATGGCTACACCTTC. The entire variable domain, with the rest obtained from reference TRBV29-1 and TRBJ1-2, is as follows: SAVISQKPSRDICQRGTSLTIQCQVDSQVTMMFWYRQQPGQSLTLIATANQGSEATYESGFVIDKFPISRPNLTFSTLTVSNMSPEDSSIYLCSAQGGQTYGYTFGSGTRLTVV.

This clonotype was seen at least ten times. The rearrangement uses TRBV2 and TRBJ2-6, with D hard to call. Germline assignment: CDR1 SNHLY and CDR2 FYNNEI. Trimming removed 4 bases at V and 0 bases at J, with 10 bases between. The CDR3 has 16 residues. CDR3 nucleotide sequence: TGTGCCAGCAGTGCAAGACGGACCTCTGGGGCCAACGTCCTGACTTTC. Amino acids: CASSARRTSGANVLTF. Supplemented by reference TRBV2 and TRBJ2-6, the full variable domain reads EPEVTQTPSHQVTQMGQEVILRCVPISNHLYFYWYRQILGQKVEFLVSFYNNEISEKSEIFDDQFSVERPDGSNFTLKIRSTKLEDSAMYFCASSARRTSGANVLTFGAGSRLTVL.

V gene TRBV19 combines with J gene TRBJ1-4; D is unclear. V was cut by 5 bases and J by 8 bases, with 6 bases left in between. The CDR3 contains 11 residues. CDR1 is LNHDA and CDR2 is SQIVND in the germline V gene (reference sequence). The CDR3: CASSVSEKLFF. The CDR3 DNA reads TGTGCCAGTAGTGTGAGCGAAAAACTGTTTTTT.

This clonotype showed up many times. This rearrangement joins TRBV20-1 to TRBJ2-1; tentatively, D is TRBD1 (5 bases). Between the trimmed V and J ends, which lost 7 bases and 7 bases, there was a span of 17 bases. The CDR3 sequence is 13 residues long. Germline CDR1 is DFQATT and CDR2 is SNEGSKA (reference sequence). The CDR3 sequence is CSVLLEWTNEQFF. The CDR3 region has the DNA TGCAGTGTCCTGCTTGAGTGGACAAATGAGCAGTTCTTC.